This TCR beta chain was sequenced during a study of blood T cell repertoires in COVID-19. Whole-study context: Both acute and convalescent COVID-19 samples were obtained from the United States, Italy and Spain.

Germline-derived CDR1 and CDR2 are SGHNT and YENEEA. CDR3 length equals 14 residues. V lost 5 bases and J 0 bases, leaving 10 bases between the germline ends. Original methodology: Amplifying reference gene primers gave estimates of nucleated cell counts. Produced via immunoSEQ multiplex PCR; TCRdb's table is partial and in-frame only. For V, J and clone size, that table is used; D and trimming come from the DNA. The table lists around 500,000 clones, roughly 88% of them singletons. Recruits, aged roughly 18 to 90 years, lived in 24 US areas. Recovered status in Cohort 3 required two negative PCRs, clearance, or symptom resolution. This clone was found once.

The source is a woman aged 40 to 49 who had recovered from COVID-19. Sequenced: PBMCs or T cells enriched from blood (not recorded which). The chain recombines TRBV11-3 with TRBJ1-1, with D unresolved. CDR3 sequence (DNA): TGTGCCAGCAGCCCCGGGGTAATGAACACTGAAGCTTTCTTT. This translates into CASSPGVMNTEAFF.